This TCR beta chain came from a study of cytomegalovirus exposure and HLA in healthy donors. With 60 Vbeta and 13 Jbeta primers, the PCR was carried out. The repertoire was sequenced with immunoSEQ multiplex PCR; TCRdb's copy has only in-frame clones and lacks some. Of approximately 160,000 clones listed, around 79% are singletons. This CDR3 is built from 14 residues. V lost 5 bases and J 3 bases, leaving 11 bases between the germline ends. Germline-derived CDR1 and CDR2 are MNHEY and SVGAGI. The sequenced sample consisted of PBMCs. This chain connects TRBV6-5 to TRBJ1-5; possible D gene TRBD1, 6 bases. The receptor's source is a male donor in good health and CMV-seronegative. As DNA, the CDR3 is TGTGCCAGCAGTAGGGACAAGTCCAATCAGCCCCAGCATTTT. Translation gives CASSRDKSNQPQHF.